The 18 T cell receptor beta chains in this list originate from one sample, sequenced in a study of CD8+ T cells in alopecia areata. Treatment given: oral pan-JAK inhibitor, 5-10 mg twice daily. RNA was isolated and reverse transcribed to cDNA, the sequencing template. Data came from immunoSEQ multiplex PCR; TCRdb stores just in-frame clones and leaves some out. In the table there are 150,000 or so clones, about 61% of which are singletons. The sample consisted of CD4+ T cells sorted from blood, taken at approximately week 60, from a patient treated with tofacitinib. These receptors were obtained from a human donor with alopecia areata.

The CDR3 loop is CSVGHSHQPQHF. The CDR3 DNA reads as TGCAGCGTTGGACATTCCCATCAGCCCCAGCATTTT. The chain is built from TRBV29-1 and TRBJ1-5; D unresolved. Germline CDR1 is SQVTM and CDR2 is ANQGSEA. This CDR3 spans 12 amino acids. Between the trimmed V and J ends, which lost 4 bases and 5 bases, there was a span of 9 bases.

The gene calls are TRBV4-2 and TRBJ1-5; D is uncertain. V gave up 0 bases and J gave up 3 bases, with 3 bases separating them. Germline V gene sequence: CDR1 LGHNA, CDR2 YNFKEQ. The CDR3 loop spans 13 amino acids. The CDR3 region is CASSQDPNQPQHF. The DNA for the CDR3 is TGTGCCAGCAGCCAAGATCCCAATCAGCCCCAGCATTTT.

The chain joins TRBV4-1 to TRBJ2-3; 12 nucleotides line up with TRBD2. V lost 2 bases and J lost 8; bases outside the gene matches: 17. The CDR3 sequence is 19 residues long. CDR1 and CDR2 (germline): MGHRA, YSYEKL. The CDR3 DNA is TGCGCCAGCAGCCAAACCCCTAGCGGGGGGGCCAACTTTCTCGGTACGCAGTATTTT. Protein: CASSQTPSGGANFLGTQYF.

The genes are TRBV4-2 and TRBJ2-5; 8 bases align to TRBD1. Germline trimming cut 4 bases from V and 2 bases from J; bases unmatched to any gene: 3. CDR3 length equals 14 residues. In germline, CDR1 is LGHNA, CDR2 YNFKEQ. CDR3 region: CASSLGQGQETQYF. The CDR3 region has the DNA TGTGCCAGCAGCCTCGGACAGGGACAAGAGACCCAGTACTTC.

This chain joins TRBV5-1 and TRBJ1-1; weak D call: TRBD1 (5 bases). Trimming took off 4 bases at V and 4 bases at J, with 11 bases between the two ends. The germline CDR1 and CDR2 sequences are SGHRS and YFSETQ. The CDR3 spans 13 residues. The CDR3 protein is CASSAYQGTEAFF. CDR3 DNA: TGCGCCAGCAGCGCCTACCAGGGCACTGAAGCTTTCTTT.

The chain joins TRBV30 to TRBJ2-3, with TRBD1 identical over 7 bases. With 2 bases clipped from V and 0 bases from J, the junction kept 5 bases outside the gene matches. Germline-derived CDR1 and CDR2 are GTSNPN and SVGIG (reference sequence). This CDR3 comprises 15 residues. DNA for the CDR3: TGTGCCTGGAGTCAGGGACAGTCTAGCACAGATACGCAGTATTTT. It codes for CAWSQGQSSTDTQYF.

The J gene is TRBJ2-5, the V gene TRBV7-8; D is undetermined. The V gene lost 1 base and the J gene lost 5 bases, with 5 bases spanning the gap. This CDR3 is built from 12 residues. Germline loops: CDR1 SGHVS, CDR2 FQNEAQ. CDR3 DNA: TGTGCCAGCAGCTTAGTTTCGGAGACCCAGTACTTC. Translating gives CASSLVSETQYF. The variable domain in full, completed from reference TRBV7-8 and TRBJ2-5, reads GAGVSQSPRYKVAKRGQDVALRCDPISGHVSLFWYQQALGQGPEFLTYFQNEAQLDKSGLPSDRFFAERPEGSVSTLKIQRTQQEDSAVYLCASSLVSETQYFGPGTRLLVL.

Regarding this clone: A read error is likely here: a far larger clone is one base away. Other DNA sequences in this specimen translate into the identical CDR3. The J gene is TRBJ2-1, the V gene TRBV5-6, with 8 bases that match TRBD2. Per the germline V gene, CDR1 is SGHDT and CDR2 is YYEEEE. The CDR3 has 16 residues. V gave up 4 bases and J gave up 5 bases; unmatched junction bases: 11. In nucleotides, the CDR3 is TGTGCCAGCAGCCCAATCGGCGGGGGGATTGACAATGAGCAGTTCTTC. Amino acids: CASSPIGGGIDNEQFF.

CDR3 in DNA: TGTGCCAGCAGCGAGTACTACGAGCAGTACTTC. As protein: CASSEYYEQYF. The chain couples TRBV7-9 to TRBJ2-7; D gene uncertain. V lost 5 bases and J 3 bases, leaving 5 bases between the germline ends. Germline lookup yields CDR1 SEHNR and CDR2 FQNEAQ (reference sequence). The CDR3 length is 11 residues.

The rearrangement links TRBV20-1 to TRBJ1-2, with D possibly matching TRBD1 (6 bases). This CDR3 contains 11 residues. With 4 bases removed from V and 7 bases from J, the gap between germline ends came to 10 bases. CDR1 is DFQATT and CDR2 is SNEGSKA in the germline V gene (reference sequence). The CDR3: CSAMRTAGYTF. DNA for the CDR3: TGCAGTGCTATGAGGACAGCTGGCTACACCTTC.

The CDR3 spells CASSLVGGRSYEQYF. DNA of the CDR3: TGTGCCAGCAGCTTAGTCGGGGGGCGGTCCTACGAGCAGTACTTC. The rearrangement uses TRBV11-2 and TRBJ2-7; D might be TRBD2 (7 bases). Germline V gene sequence: CDR1 SGHAT, CDR2 FQNNGV. The CDR3 totals 15 residues. V was trimmed by 1 base and J by 1 base, leaving 11 bases between them.

The V and J genes are TRBV5-1 and TRBJ1-5, with a tentative D call TRBD1 (5 bases). The CDR3 extends over 15 amino acids. CDR1 SGHRS and CDR2 YFSETQ come from the germline V gene. V was cut by 0 bases and J by 5 bases, with 12 bases left in between. The CDR3 here is CASSLDVSGHQPQHF. In DNA form, the CDR3 reads TGCGCCAGCAGCTTGGATGTTTCAGGGCATCAGCCCCAGCATTTT.

For the CDR3, the DNA is TGCAGCGTTGTTGTCCGGGGAGGGTACGACGAGCAGTACTTC. Its translation is CSVVVRGGYDEQYF. J is TRBJ2-7 and V is TRBV29-1, with 7 bases matching TRBD2. Trimming at V came to 4 bases and at J to 5 bases, leaving 11 bases not matched to a gene. Looked up from germline, CDR1 is SQVTM and CDR2 is ANQGSEA. The CDR3 spans 14 residues.

This clone has more than one count but fewer than ten. V and J are TRBV14 and TRBJ1-2; 9 bases match TRBD1. Looked up from germline, CDR1 is SGHDN and CDR2 is FVKESK. V trimming: 0 bases; J trimming: 7 bases; junction bases outside the gene matches: 9. The CDR3 length is 16 residues. In DNA, the CDR3 is TGTGCCAGCAGCCAAGATCCTCGGACAGGGGATCGTGGCTACACCTTC. Protein: CASSQDPRTGDRGYTF.

This chain connects TRBV2 to TRBJ2-5; D is possibly TRBD2 (5 bases). This CDR3 is 15 amino acids long. CDR1 SNHLY and CDR2 FYNNEI come from the germline V gene. Trimming stripped 3 bases from V and 2 bases from J, with 13 bases between. The CDR3 sequence is CASSDYTGNQETQYF. For the CDR3, the DNA is TGTGCCAGCAGTGACTATACGGGGAATCAAGAGACCCAGTACTTC.

Only one count was recorded for this clone. V is TRBV9 and J is TRBJ1-6; maybe TRBD1 (5 bases). V was clipped by 0 bases and J by 11 bases, with 9 bases between them. Germline-derived CDR1 and CDR2 are SGDLS and YYNGEE. The CDR3 totals 13 residues. The CDR3 protein is CASSVGEGTPLHF. DNA of the CDR3: TGTGCCAGCAGCGTAGGTGAGGGGACACCCCTCCACTTT.

The rearrangement links TRBV5-1 to TRBJ1-1, with 9 bases fitting TRBD1. Germline CDR1 reads SGHRS; CDR2 reads YFSETQ. The CDR3 extends over 15 amino acids. V was clipped by 4 bases and J by 5 bases; unmatched bases: 9. CDR3 residues: CASSHSDRGRTEAFF. The CDR3 bases are TGCGCCAGCAGCCACTCAGACAGGGGGAGGACTGAAGCTTTCTTT.

J is TRBJ1-2 and V is TRBV29-1, with TRBD1 identical over 8 bases. CDR3 size: 14 residues. Trimming took 4 bases from V and 3 from J; bases not matched to a gene: 7. Germline assignment: CDR1 SQVTM and CDR2 ANQGSEA. The CDR3 here is CSVADQGAYYGYTF. CDR3 nucleotide sequence: TGCAGCGTTGCGGATCAGGGGGCTTACTATGGCTACACCTTC.